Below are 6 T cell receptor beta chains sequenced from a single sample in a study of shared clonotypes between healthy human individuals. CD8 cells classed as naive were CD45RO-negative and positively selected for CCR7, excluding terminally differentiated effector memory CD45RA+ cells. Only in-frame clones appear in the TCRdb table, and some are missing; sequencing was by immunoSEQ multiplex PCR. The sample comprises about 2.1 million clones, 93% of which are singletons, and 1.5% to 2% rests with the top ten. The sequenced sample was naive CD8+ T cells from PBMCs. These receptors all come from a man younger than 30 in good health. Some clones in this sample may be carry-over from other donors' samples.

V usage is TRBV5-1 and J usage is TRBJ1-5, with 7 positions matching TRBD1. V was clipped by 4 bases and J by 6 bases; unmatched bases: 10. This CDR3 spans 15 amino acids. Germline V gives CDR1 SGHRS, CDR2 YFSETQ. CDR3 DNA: TGCGCCAGCAGCCCGCTAGACAGGGAGGTTCAGCCCCAGCATTTT. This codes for CASSPLDREVQPQHF.

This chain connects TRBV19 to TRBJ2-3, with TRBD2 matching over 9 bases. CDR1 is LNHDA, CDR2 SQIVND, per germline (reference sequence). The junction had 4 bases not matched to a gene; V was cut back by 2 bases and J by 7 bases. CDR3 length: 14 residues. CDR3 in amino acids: CASSIKLAGNTQYF. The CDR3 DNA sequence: TGTGCCAGTAGTATAAAGCTAGCGGGAAATACGCAGTATTTT.

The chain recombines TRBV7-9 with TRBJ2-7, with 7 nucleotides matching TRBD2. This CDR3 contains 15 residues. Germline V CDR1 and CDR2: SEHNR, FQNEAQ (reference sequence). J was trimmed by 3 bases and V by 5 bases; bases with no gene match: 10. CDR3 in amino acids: CASSPPSRGVYEQYF. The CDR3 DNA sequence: TGTGCCAGCAGCCCTCCCAGTCGGGGGGTCTACGAGCAGTACTTC.

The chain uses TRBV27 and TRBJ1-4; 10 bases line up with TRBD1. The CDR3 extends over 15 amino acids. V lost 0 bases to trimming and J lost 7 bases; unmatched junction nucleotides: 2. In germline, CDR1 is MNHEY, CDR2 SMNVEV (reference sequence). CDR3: CASSLSGQGIEKLFF. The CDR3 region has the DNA TGTGCCAGCAGTTTATCGGGACAGGGGATTGAAAAACTGTTTTTT.

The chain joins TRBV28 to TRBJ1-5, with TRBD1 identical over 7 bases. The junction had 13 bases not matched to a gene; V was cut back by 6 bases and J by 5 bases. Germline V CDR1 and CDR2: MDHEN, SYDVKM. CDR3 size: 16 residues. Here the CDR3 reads CASRALIDRVDQPQHF. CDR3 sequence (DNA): TGTGCCAGCAGGGCTCTAATAGACAGGGTCGATCAGCCCCAGCATTTT. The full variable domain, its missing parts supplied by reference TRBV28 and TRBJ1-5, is DVKVTQSSRYLVKRTGEKVFLECVQDMDHENMFWYRQDPGLGLRLIYFSYDVKMKEKGDIPEGYSVSREKKERFSLILESASTNQTSMYLCASRALIDRVDQPQHFGDGTRLSIL.

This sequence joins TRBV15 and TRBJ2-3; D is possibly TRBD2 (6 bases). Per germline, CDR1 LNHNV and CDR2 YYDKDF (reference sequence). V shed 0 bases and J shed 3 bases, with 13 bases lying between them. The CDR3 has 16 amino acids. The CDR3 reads CATSREWGSGTDTQYF. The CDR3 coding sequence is TGTGCCACCAGCAGAGAATGGGGAAGCGGGACAGATACGCAGTATTTT. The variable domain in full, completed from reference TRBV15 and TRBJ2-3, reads DAMVIQNPRYQVTQFGKPVTLSCSQTLNHNVMYWYQQKSSQAPKLLFHYYDKDFNNEADTPDNFQSRRPNTSFCFLDIRSPGLGDTAMYLCATSREWGSGTDTQYFGPGTRLTVL.